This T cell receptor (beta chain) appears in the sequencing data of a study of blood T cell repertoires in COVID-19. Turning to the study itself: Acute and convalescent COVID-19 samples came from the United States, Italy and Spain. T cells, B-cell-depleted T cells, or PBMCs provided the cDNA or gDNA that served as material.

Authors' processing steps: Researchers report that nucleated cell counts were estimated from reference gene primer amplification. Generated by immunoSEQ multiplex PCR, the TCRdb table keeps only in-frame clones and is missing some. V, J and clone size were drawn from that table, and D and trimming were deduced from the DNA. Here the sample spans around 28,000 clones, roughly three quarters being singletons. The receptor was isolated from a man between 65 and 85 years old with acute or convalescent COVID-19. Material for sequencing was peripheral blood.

CDR3 sequence reads: CASSLVLAGEETQYF. CDR3 nucleotides: TGCGCCAGCAGCTTGGTACTAGCGGGGGAGGAGACCCAGTACTTC. The V call is TRBV5-1, the J call TRBJ2-5, with 11 positions matching TRBD2. V lost 0 bases, J lost 5 bases, and 3 bases stayed unmatched. This CDR3 is built from 15 residues. Germline loops: CDR1 SGHRS, CDR2 YFSETQ.